These 32 T cell receptor beta chains came from one sample sequenced in a study of CD8+ T cells in alopecia areata. Extracted RNA was reverse transcribed into cDNA, the sequencing template. Produced via immunoSEQ multiplex PCR; TCRdb's table is partial and in-frame only. In the table there are approximately 200,000 clones, around 56% of which are singletons. Specified treatment: oral pan-JAK inhibitor, 5-10 mg twice daily. The starting material was CD4+ T cells sorted from blood, obtained at week 4, from a patient treated with tofacitinib. The receptors come from a human donor with alopecia areata.

This clone has a handful of counts. The chain carries TRBV29-1 and TRBJ2-3, with 7 bases aligning to TRBD2. Germline V gene data show CDR1 as SQVTM and CDR2 as ANQGSEA. The CDR3 sequence is 13 residues long. V was pared by 4 bases and J by 3 bases, with 4 bases of the junction left unmatched. The CDR3 here is CSVAWGGTDTQYF. CDR3 in DNA: TGCAGCGTTGCTTGGGGGGGAACAGATACGCAGTATTTT.

The sample holds a few counts of this clone. The rearrangement joins TRBV29-1 to TRBJ2-2, with 10 bases identical to TRBD1. Germline CDR1 SQVTM, CDR2 ANQGSEA. CDR3 size: 14 residues. In DNA, the CDR3 is TGCAGTATATCCGGGACAGGGGCTACCGGGGAGCTGTTTTTT. Amino acids: CSISGTGATGELFF.

The chain has TRBV5-4 and TRBJ1-2, with a tentative D call TRBD1 (5 bases). The CDR3 contains 16 residues. V was shortened by 3 bases and J by 3 bases, with 18 bases between the two germline ends. Germline assignment: CDR1 SGHNT and CDR2 YYREEE (reference sequence). CDR3 amino acids: CASSWGGQRGDYGYTF. DNA of the CDR3: TGTGCCAGCAGCTGGGGCGGGCAGCGGGGGGACTATGGCTACACCTTC.

Regarding this clone: One end of the junction fails to match germline, which may point to a read error. The chain joins TRBV6-6 to TRBJ2-7, with 11 bases fitting TRBD2. The CDR3 covers 11 residues. CDR1 and CDR2 (germline): MNHNY, SVGAGI (reference sequence). The CDR3 here is CASSNASGGSF. The CDR3 bases are TGTGCCAGCAGCAATGCTAGCGGGGGGTCCTTC.

There are a few counts of this clone. This chain joins TRBV28 and TRBJ1-2, with 9 bases lining up with TRBD1. Germline V gene data show CDR1 as MDHEN and CDR2 as SYDVKM. This CDR3 is 14 amino acids long. The J segment lost 6 bases and the V segment lost 5 bases, leaving 7 bases of the junction unmatched. The CDR3 nucleotides are TGTGCCAGCAGTACCAGACAGGGGGAGGATGGCTACACCTTC. Its translation is CASSTRQGEDGYTF.

The V gene is TRBV29-1, the J gene TRBJ2-6; a possible D gene is TRBD1 (5 bases). The CDR3 spans 17 residues. Germline lookup yields CDR1 SQVTM and CDR2 ANQGSEA. V lost 1 base to trimming and J lost 2 bases, with 15 bases between them. The CDR3: CSVEVGSGNPGANVLTF. CDR3 nucleotide sequence: TGCAGCGTTGAAGTAGGGTCAGGGAACCCTGGGGCCAACGTCCTGACTTTC.

The J gene is TRBJ2-3, the V gene TRBV27; TRBD2 might be the D (5 bases). The length of the CDR3 is 14 residues. V was cut by 7 bases and J by 5 bases, with 16 bases left in between. Germline CDR1 is MNHEY and CDR2 is SMNVEV (reference sequence). This chain's CDR3 is CASKVLLAGDTQYF. The CDR3 region has the DNA TGTGCCAGCAAGGTTCTCCTAGCTGGAGATACGCAGTATTTT.

This clone has a handful of counts. The chain uses TRBV29-1 and TRBJ2-1; possible D gene TRBD1, 5 bases. V lost 6 bases and J lost 6, with 18 bases in between. The CDR3 sequence is 14 residues long. Germline V gives CDR1 SQVTM, CDR2 ANQGSEA. The CDR3 sequence: CSVTLTASLNEQFF. As DNA, the CDR3 is TGCAGCGTGACCTTGACAGCCTCCCTCAATGAGCAGTTCTTC.

The rearrangement links TRBV18 to TRBJ1-4, with no clear D. Trimming took off 3 bases at V and 5 bases at J, with 16 bases between the two ends. The CDR3 consists of 16 residues. The germline CDR1 and CDR2 sequences are KGHSH and LQKENI. CDR3 residues: CASSPYRADLNEKLFF. The CDR3 DNA reads TGTGCCAGCTCACCGTATAGAGCGGACCTAAATGAAAAACTGTTTTTT.

This clone occurred a few times. The V call is TRBV28, the J call TRBJ2-1; 8 bases match TRBD1. CDR1 is MDHEN, CDR2 SYDVKM, per germline. After removal of 7 bases from V and 0 bases from J, the junction contained 2 bases not matched to a gene. This CDR3 comprises 14 residues. The CDR3 region is CASTGTGSYNEQFF. The DNA of the CDR3 is TGTGCCAGCACCGGGACAGGCTCCTACAATGAGCAGTTCTTC.

This clone was detected only a few times. The chain uses TRBV27 and TRBJ2-7, with 10 positions matching TRBD1. CDR1 is MNHEY, CDR2 SMNVEV, per germline (reference sequence). The CDR3 is made up of 18 amino acids. After removal of 5 bases from V and 0 bases from J, the junction contained 13 bases not matched to a gene. The CDR3 DNA is TGTGCCAGCAGTCCCACCGGGACAGGGGTTTCCCTCTCCTACGAGCAGTACTTC. This sequence encodes CASSPTGTGVSLSYEQYF.

V usage is TRBV28 and J usage is TRBJ2-4, with a weak D call TRBD1 (6 bases). With 6 bases removed from V and 5 bases from J, the gap between germline ends came to 17 bases. The CDR3 is 15 amino acids. Germline V gene data show CDR1 as MDHEN and CDR2 as SYDVKM. The DNA for the CDR3 is TGTGCCAGCAGAGAACCCGACAGGCCCCAAAACATTCAGTACTTC. Translated, it gives CASREPDRPQNIQYF. Together with reference TRBV28 and TRBJ2-4, the CDR3 gives the full variable domain: DVKVTQSSRYLVKRTGEKVFLECVQDMDHENMFWYRQDPGLGLRLIYFSYDVKMKEKGDIPEGYSVSREKKERFSLILESASTNQTSMYLCASREPDRPQNIQYFGAGTRLSVL.

J is TRBJ2-1 and V is TRBV9, with TRBD1 as a possible D gene (6 bases). CDR3 length equals 15 residues. Trimming removed 5 bases at V and 2 bases at J, with 14 bases between. Per the germline V gene, CDR1 is SGDLS and CDR2 is YYNGEE. CDR3 residues: CASRMGAETYNEQFF. Here the CDR3 DNA reads TGTGCCAGCAGGATGGGGGCGGAAACCTACAATGAGCAGTTCTTC.

This clone was seen a single time. The chain employs TRBV25-1 and TRBJ2-7, with TRBD2 identical over 11 bases. The CDR3 is 15 amino acids. V was pared by 4 bases and J by 3 bases, with 5 bases of the junction left unmatched. Germline CDR1 is MGHDK and CDR2 is SYGVNS. Written as DNA, the CDR3 is TGTGCCAGCAGTGGCCTCGGGACTAGCGGCTACGAGCAGTACTTC. Amino acid sequence: CASSGLGTSGYEQYF.

The V and J genes are TRBV28 and TRBJ1-4; the D gene is possibly TRBD1 (6 bases). The CDR3 loop spans 17 amino acids. Germline V gene lookup returns CDR1 MDHEN and CDR2 SYDVKM. V gave up 4 bases and J gave up 0 bases, with 15 bases separating them. The CDR3 sequence: CASSSPRGPATNEKLFF. The CDR3 nucleotides are TGTGCCAGCAGTTCGCCCAGGGGACCCGCAACTAATGAAAAACTGTTTTTT. The full variable domain, its missing parts supplied by reference TRBV28 and TRBJ1-4, is DVKVTQSSRYLVKRTGEKVFLECVQDMDHENMFWYRQDPGLGLRLIYFSYDVKMKEKGDIPEGYSVSREKKERFSLILESASTNQTSMYLCASSSPRGPATNEKLFFGSGTQLSVL.

There are a few counts of this clone. The chain uses TRBV29-1 and TRBJ2-3; 9 bases map to TRBD2. The germline V gene encodes CDR1 SQVTM and CDR2 ANQGSEA. With V trimmed by 2 bases and J by 8 bases, 14 bases remained unmatched. The CDR3 spans 16 residues. As DNA, the CDR3 is TGCAGCGTTGAATTTTTGGAACCGGCACTAGCGGGTACGCAGTATTTT. Protein: CSVEFLEPALAGTQYF.

The chain carries TRBV7-2 and TRBJ1-5; tentative D call: TRBD1 (5 bases). The CDR3 has 14 amino acids. The germline CDR1 and CDR2 sequences are SGHTA and FQGNSA. V lost 3 bases and J lost 1, with 7 bases in between. The CDR3 reads CASSLGTSNQPQHF. DNA of the CDR3: TGTGCCAGCAGCTTGGGGACGAGCAATCAGCCCCAGCATTTT. The full variable domain, rest sourced from reference TRBV7-2 and TRBJ1-5, is GAGVSQSPSNKVTEKGKDVELRCDPISGHTALYWYRQSLGQGLEFLIYFQGNSAPDKSGLPSDRFSAERTGGSVSTLTIQRTQQEDSAVYLCASSLGTSNQPQHFGDGTRLSIL.

The rearrangement uses TRBV30 and TRBJ1-5; 9 nucleotides align to TRBD1. The CDR3 covers 14 residues. The germline gives CDR1 GTSNPN, CDR2 SVGIG (reference sequence). V trimming: 2 bases; J trimming: 6 bases; junction bases outside the gene matches: 5. CDR3 coding DNA: TGTGCCTGGAGTCCCGGGACAGGGAGTCAGCCCCAGCATTTT. This sequence encodes CAWSPGTGSQPQHF.

The chain combines TRBV2 with TRBJ1-2; D is ambiguous. The CDR3 is 12 residues long. Trimming pared 7 bases from V and 8 bases from J, leaving 14 bases between. The germline V gene has CDR1 SNHLY and CDR2 FYNNEI. CDR3 DNA: TGTGCCAGCATTAGGACTCGAAACGGCTACACCTTC. Translating gives CASIRTRNGYTF.

J is TRBJ1-1 and V is TRBV6-6; D may be TRBD1 (5 bases). V was clipped by 5 bases and J by 2 bases, with 12 bases between them. Germline CDR1 reads MNHNY; CDR2 reads SVGAGI (reference sequence). The CDR3 covers 14 residues. CDR3 sequence reads: CASSPRDGNTEAFF. CDR3 nucleotides: TGTGCCAGCAGTCCCAGGGACGGCAACACTGAAGCTTTCTTT.

CDR3 nucleotide sequence: TGCAGCGTTGAAGATGCCGGGACTAGCGGGAACAATGAGCAGTTCTTC. This codes for CSVEDAGTSGNNEQFF. The genes are TRBV29-1 and TRBJ2-1, with TRBD2 matching 13 bases. Germline loops: CDR1 SQVTM, CDR2 ANQGSEA. The trim removed 0 bases at V and 5 bases at J, leaving 4 bases unmatched. The CDR3 consists of 16 residues.

This chain links TRBV10-3 with TRBJ1-5; a possible D gene is TRBD1 (6 bases). Germline CDR1 reads ENHRY; CDR2 reads SYGVKD. This CDR3 comprises 13 residues. V lost 10 bases and J lost 4, with 14 bases in between. The CDR3 is CATEDRLNQPQHF. CDR3 coding DNA: TGTGCCACCGAAGACAGGTTAAATCAGCCCCAGCATTTT.

This clone was seen a few times. The rearrangement uses TRBV5-1 and TRBJ2-7; the D gene is possibly TRBD1 (5 bases). The CDR3 totals 14 residues. CDR1 and CDR2 (germline): SGHRS, YFSETQ. The V end was cut by 1 base, the J end by 3 bases, with 11 bases between. The DNA for the CDR3 is TGCGCCAGCAGCTTGCGCGCCAGGGACTACGAGCAGTACTTC. Protein sequence: CASSLRARDYEQYF. The whole variable domain, remainder taken from reference TRBV5-1 and TRBJ2-7, is KAGVTQTPRYLIKTRGQQVTLSCSPISGHRSVSWYQQTPGQGLQFLFEYFSETQRNKGNFPGRFSGRQFSNSRSEMNVSTLELGDSALYLCASSLRARDYEQYFGPGTRLTVT.

This chain links TRBV30 with TRBJ2-5; tentatively, D is TRBD1 or TRBD2 (6 bases each). The length of the CDR3 is 16 residues. The germline V gene encodes CDR1 GTSNPN and CDR2 SVGIG (reference sequence). Trimming stripped 0 bases from V and 7 bases from J, with 21 bases between. The CDR3: CAWSVPRDITGGTQYF. The CDR3 region has the DNA TGTGCCTGGAGTGTCCCCCGGGACATAACCGGGGGGACCCAGTACTTC.

The CDR3 sequence is CAISGQERGQETQYF. Written as DNA, the CDR3 is TGTGCCATCAGCGGTCAAGAGCGGGGCCAAGAGACCCAGTACTTC. The rearrangement uses TRBV10-3 and TRBJ2-5; 7 positions match TRBD2. V dropped 6 bases and J dropped 1; count of bases not matched to a gene: 8. Germline assignment: CDR1 ENHRY and CDR2 SYGVKD. CDR3 length: 15 amino acids.

The J gene is TRBJ2-2, the V gene TRBV5-1; D perhaps matches TRBD2 (5 bases). The ends were cut back, 6 bases at V and 6 bases at J, with 18 bases in the middle. The V gene's germline CDR1 is SGHRS and CDR2 YFSETQ. This CDR3 region has 15 residues. The CDR3 here is CASKEIAGSPGELFF. Here the CDR3 DNA reads TGCGCCAGCAAGGAAATTGCGGGCAGCCCCGGGGAGCTGTTTTTT.

The chain couples TRBV7-8 to TRBJ2-3; 8 bases are shared with TRBD2. The CDR3 is 15 residues long. V gave up 0 bases and J gave up 7 bases; unmatched junction bases: 6. Germline CDR1 and CDR2: SGHVS and FQNEAQ. The CDR3 DNA sequence: TGTGCCAGCAGCTTAGCCCGGGAGGGCCGACATACGCAGTATTTT. Amino acids: CASSLAREGRHTQYF.

As concerns this clone: Distinct nucleotide sequences in the sample also encode this CDR3. The gene calls are TRBV18 and TRBJ2-5; D gene unclear. Germline V gives CDR1 KGHSH, CDR2 LQKENI. V lost 3 bases and J 5 bases, leaving 4 bases between the germline ends. The CDR3 is made up of 11 amino acids. CDR3 DNA: TGTGCCAGCTCACCGGACGAGACCCAGTACTTC. It yields the protein CASSPDETQYF.

This clone appeared a few times. V is TRBV29-1 and J is TRBJ2-5, with TRBD2 matching over 7 bases. This CDR3 region has 14 residues. With V trimmed by 7 bases and J by 4 bases, 12 bases remained unmatched. Germline V lookup: CDR1 SQVTM, CDR2 ANQGSEA. CDR3 coding DNA: TGCAGCGCAGGATCCGGGACGGGAGGAGAGACCCAGTACTTC. Protein sequence: CSAGSGTGGETQYF.

The chain recombines TRBV2 with TRBJ1-5; 7 nucleotides line up with TRBD1. V was clipped by 5 bases and J by 4 bases; unmatched bases: 11. This CDR3 has 16 amino acids. Germline CDR1 and CDR2: SNHLY and FYNNEI. The CDR3: CASSPLEGAGNQPQHF. The CDR3 nucleotides are TGTGCCAGCAGTCCACTCGAGGGGGCCGGGAATCAGCCCCAGCATTTT.

The V and J genes are TRBV18 and TRBJ2-7, with TRBD2 identical over 9 bases. This CDR3 has 17 amino acids. V was pared by 6 bases and J by 5 bases, with 17 bases of the junction left unmatched. Germline V gene sequence: CDR1 KGHSH, CDR2 LQKENI. CDR3 nucleotide sequence: TGTGCCAGCTCCCCTAGTGGTTCGGCGGGAGGGGTCCACGAGCAGTACTTC. Its translation is CASSPSGSAGGVHEQYF.

This chain joins TRBV6-5 and TRBJ1-2, with 7 nucleotides matching TRBD1. CDR3 length: 11 residues. V gave up 8 bases and J gave up 4 bases; unmatched junction bases: 1. Germline loops: CDR1 MNHEY, CDR2 SVGAGI. In nucleotides, the CDR3 is TGTGCCAGCGGACAGGTCTATGGCTACACCTTC. The encoded protein is CASGQVYGYTF.